Listed here are 18 T cell receptor beta chains from one sample, sequenced in a study of post-analysis software for immune sequencing data. Regarding the study as a whole: Compared with controls, patients had more of roughly 5 TRBV segments, including TRBV5-6, TRBV5-1 and TRBV20-1.

cDNA libraries of TCR beta carried unique molecular identifiers. One entry per CDR3 protein, called by TCRdb with MiXCR from the PCR reads. The sample includes some 890,000 distinct CDR3 sequences, approximately 57% of them seen just once. What these receptors recognize is not known. Sequencing was done on a sample of blood. The receptors derive from a girl aged 5 to 17 with multiple sclerosis.

This clonotype was seen only a few times. V and J are TRBV6-6 and TRBJ2-7, with D unclear. The CDR3 loop spans 17 amino acids. Germline-derived CDR1 and CDR2 are MNHNY and SVGAGI (reference sequence). The ends were cut back, 4 bases at V and 0 bases at J, with 19 bases in the middle. DNA for the CDR3: TGTGCCAGCAGTTCGCCGGGCCTCCACTTAGCCTCCTACGAGCAGTACTTC. Translating it yields CASSSPGLHLASYEQYF.

This clonotype showed up just a few times. J is TRBJ2-4 and V is TRBV5-6; a possible D gene is TRBD1 (5 bases). This CDR3 comprises 16 residues. Germline V gene sequence: CDR1 SGHDT, CDR2 YYEEEE. V gave up 1 base and J gave up 0 bases, with 11 bases separating them. The CDR3 DNA sequence: TGTGCCAGCAGCTTGCAGGGTCAGGTAGCCAAAAACATTCAGTACTTC. Residues: CASSLQGQVAKNIQYF.

Worth noting for this clonotype: An end of the junction does not agree with germline; a read error may underlie this. V is TRBV9 and J is TRBJ2-3; D not resolved. This CDR3 spans 12 amino acids. Germline values: CDR1 SGDLS, CDR2 YYNGEE. The CDR3 spells CVSSVEADTQYF. The CDR3 DNA follows: TGTGTCAGCAGCGTAGAGGCCGATACGCAGTATTTT.

V usage is TRBV29-1 and J usage is TRBJ1-4; D is perhaps TRBD1 (6 bases). V lost 4 bases, J lost 5 bases, and 11 bases lay in between. This CDR3 is 13 amino acids long. In germline, CDR1 is SQVTM, CDR2 ANQGSEA. CDR3 residues: CSVGTGQNEKLFF. In DNA, the CDR3 is TGCAGCGTTGGAACAGGGCAGAATGAAAAACTGTTTTTT.

The rearrangement uses TRBV7-9 and TRBJ2-1; TRBD1 matches at 9 bases. Trimming at V came to 5 bases and at J to 7 bases, leaving 6 bases not matched to a gene. CDR1 is SEHNR and CDR2 is FQNEAQ in the germline V gene (reference sequence). This CDR3 has 14 residues. The CDR3 region is CASSDGDRVNEQFF. CDR3 nucleotides: TGTGCCAGCAGCGACGGGGACAGGGTGAATGAGCAGTTCTTC.

The chain recombines TRBV15 with TRBJ2-3; D not certain. The CDR3 consists of 14 residues. Looked up from germline, CDR1 is LNHNV and CDR2 is YYDKDF (reference sequence). V was clipped by 0 bases and J by 4 bases, with 8 bases between them. Written as DNA, the CDR3 is TGTGCCACCAGCAGAGAAGGGCTCGCAGATACGCAGTATTTT. Its protein is CATSREGLADTQYF.

This clonotype showed up just once. This chain links TRBV4-1 with TRBJ1-1; tentative D call: TRBD1 (5 bases). CDR3 length: 14 amino acids. V was cut by 0 bases and J by 6 bases, with 11 bases left in between. Looked up from germline, CDR1 is MGHRA and CDR2 is YSYEKL. The CDR3 sequence is CASSQDSRAPEAFF. CDR3 in DNA: TGCGCCAGCAGCCAAGATAGCAGGGCCCCTGAAGCTTTCTTT.

This chain connects TRBV2 to TRBJ1-2; tentatively, D is TRBD1 (5 bases). V was clipped by 6 bases and J by 4 bases, with 12 bases between them. Germline CDR1 SNHLY, CDR2 FYNNEI. The CDR3 is 13 amino acids. DNA for the CDR3: TGTGCCAGCAGGGACGGGGGGGGCTATGGCTACACCTTC. Translating it yields CASRDGGGYGYTF.

The V gene is TRBV6-6, the J gene TRBJ2-3; no clear D gene. There are 13 residues in the CDR3. CDR1 MNHNY and CDR2 SVGAGI come from the germline V gene (reference sequence). Deletions cut 2 bases from V and 5 bases from J, with 8 bases between. CDR3: CASSYNSKDTQYF. The CDR3 nucleotides are TGTGCCAGCAGTTACAATTCGAAAGATACGCAGTATTTT.

The chain has TRBV9 and TRBJ1-4, with D tentatively TRBD1 (6 bases). From germline, CDR1 is SGDLS and CDR2 YYNGEE. V lost 3 bases and J 4 bases, leaving 13 bases between the germline ends. This CDR3 has 15 amino acids. CDR3 DNA: TGTGCCAGCAGCGGAACAGGGAGGATTAATGAAAAACTGTTTTTT. Amino acids: CASSGTGRINEKLFF.

The chain uses TRBV10-3 and TRBJ2-3; D unresolved. Germline V gene data show CDR1 as ENHRY and CDR2 as SYGVKD. The CDR3 runs 14 residues. Trimming pared 0 bases from V and 0 bases from J, leaving 4 bases between. For the CDR3, the DNA is TGTGCCATCAGTGAGTCTAAAAGCACAGATACGCAGTATTTT. This gives the protein CAISESKSTDTQYF.

The sample holds a few counts of this clonotype. The CDR3 loop is CSAFGTSGSYEQYF. CDR3 nucleotide sequence: TGCAGTGCCTTTGGGACTAGCGGGAGCTACGAGCAGTACTTC. The genes are TRBV20-1 and TRBJ2-7, with 14 positions matching TRBD2. Germline CDR1 DFQATT, CDR2 SNEGSKA (reference sequence). The ends lost 6 bases at V and 3 bases at J; junction bases unmatched: 4. This CDR3 contains 14 residues.

This clonotype was counted a few times. J is TRBJ2-5 and V is TRBV4-1, with 8 bases lining up with TRBD2. The CDR3 loop spans 16 amino acids. V was pared by 1 base and J by 2 bases, with 6 bases of the junction left unmatched. From germline, CDR1 is MGHRA and CDR2 YSYEKL. CDR3 nucleotide sequence: TGCGCCAGCAGCCAAGCCCAACGGGGGGGGCAAGAGACCCAGTACTTC. It specifies CASSQAQRGGQETQYF.

Ten or more counts support this clonotype. V gene TRBV5-6 combines with J gene TRBJ2-1; no definite D call. CDR1 SGHDT and CDR2 YYEEEE come from the germline V gene. V was pared by 4 bases and J by 12 bases, with 11 bases between. This CDR3 is 11 amino acids long. The CDR3 region has the DNA TGTGCCAGCAGCCTGAATGGCGGGCAGTTCTTC. Translating gives CASSLNGGQFF.

This clonotype has only a few counts. This chain joins TRBV9 and TRBJ2-3; weak D call: TRBD2 (6 bases). Germline values: CDR1 SGDLS, CDR2 YYNGEE. The CDR3 has 15 amino acids. Between the trimmed V and J ends, which lost 1 base and 5 bases, there was a span of 14 bases. CDR3 coding DNA: TGTGCCAGCAGCGTATCGGGTCGGGAGCGAGATACGCAGTATTTT. Its translation is CASSVSGRERDTQYF.

The V and J genes are TRBV7-9 and TRBJ2-1, with 8 bases fitting TRBD1. J lost 9 bases, V lost 7 bases, and 17 bases had no gene match. The CDR3 is 16 amino acids. CDR1 is SEHNR and CDR2 is FQNEAQ in the germline V gene (reference sequence). The CDR3 bases are TGTGCCAGCAAAATGGAACAGGGGGAAAGGTGGCGTGAGCAGTTCTTC. Translation: CASKMEQGERWREQFF.

The J gene is TRBJ2-1, the V gene TRBV20-1; TRBD2 matches at 8 bases. The CDR3 is 14 amino acids. CDR1 and CDR2 (germline): DFQATT, SNEGSKA (reference sequence). Trimming removed 0 bases from V and 9 bases from J; junction bases left unmatched: 7. Here the CDR3 reads CSARDYREGGEQFF. The DNA for the CDR3 is TGCAGTGCTAGAGATTACCGGGAGGGGGGTGAGCAGTTCTTC.

The CDR3 coding sequence is TGTGCCAGCAGCTTAGTCGGGAATCCTGCTTACGAGCAGTACTTC. Translated, it gives CASSLVGNPAYEQYF. The chain carries TRBV7-2 and TRBJ2-7; D perhaps matches TRBD2 (5 bases). CDR1 SGHTA and CDR2 FQGNSA come from the germline V gene. V lost 1 base and J 4 bases, leaving 14 bases between the germline ends. This CDR3 has 15 amino acids.